The 27 T cell receptor beta chains listed next were all sequenced from one sample in a study of memory CD4+ T cells and cytomegalovirus serostatus. Generated by immunoSEQ multiplex PCR, the TCRdb table keeps only in-frame clones and is missing some. The data contain 30,000 to 40,000 clones, 79% of them seen just once; the ten biggest clones take up roughly 5.7%. Single viable CD3+CD4+CD8-CD45RO+ cells were sorted as the memory CD4+ T cells. What was sequenced was memory CD4+ T cells from blood. All receptors derive from an adult in good health and CMV-seropositive.

The chain's CDR3 is CASSGTGTGDMAQYF. In DNA, the CDR3 is TGTGCCAGCAGCGGGACAGGGACAGGGGATATGGCCCAGTACTTC. V and J are TRBV6-5 and TRBJ2-5, with 10 bases that match TRBD1. From germline, CDR1 is MNHEY and CDR2 SVGAGI. CDR3 length equals 15 residues. V lost 6 bases and J lost 9; bases outside the gene matches: 13.

V gene TRBV6-1 combines with J gene TRBJ2-3; D unclear. The CDR3 runs 17 residues. The germline CDR1 and CDR2 sequences are MNHNS and SASEGT. Between the trimmed V and J ends, which lost 6 bases and 1 base, there was a span of 20 bases. The CDR3 DNA sequence: TGTGCCAGCAGGGAAAACATGGGAATACTTCGCACAGATACGCAGTATTTT. Protein sequence: CASRENMGILRTDTQYF.

The rearrangement joins TRBV9 to TRBJ2-2; 11 bases are a match to TRBD2. The CDR3 has 20 residues. With V trimmed by 3 bases and J by 7 bases, 20 bases remained unmatched. In germline, CDR1 is SGDLS, CDR2 YYNGEE. The CDR3 DNA reads as TGTGCCAGCAGCGCCCCCAAGAGGCTAGCGGGGGGAAGTAGCAGCGGGGAGCTGTTTTTT. Encoded protein: CASSAPKRLAGGSSSGELFF.

The J gene is TRBJ1-2, the V gene TRBV11-1; perhaps TRBD1 as D (5 bases). CDR1 SGHAT and CDR2 FQDESV come from the germline V gene (reference sequence). This CDR3 comprises 14 residues. Trimming removed 2 bases at V and 4 bases at J, with 11 bases between. For the CDR3, the DNA is TGTGCCAGCAGCTTAAACGCAGGGAGCTATGGCTACACCTTC. As protein: CASSLNAGSYGYTF.

The genes are TRBV7-9 and TRBJ1-5; D is undetermined. CDR1 is SEHNR, CDR2 FQNEAQ, per germline (reference sequence). There are 16 residues in the CDR3. The V end lost 4 bases, the J end lost 0 bases, and 13 bases lay between the germline ends. CDR3 coding DNA: TGTGCCAGCAGCTCTACCTCATCGCTTAGCAATCAGCCCCAGCATTTT. This encodes CASSSTSSLSNQPQHF.

CDR3 amino acids: CASSPTTSMAATTNEKLFF. The CDR3 DNA reads TGTGCCAGCAGCCCTACAACGTCTATGGCCGCGACAACTAATGAAAAACTGTTTTTT. The chain employs TRBV5-4 and TRBJ1-4; D is undetermined. V shed 4 bases and J shed 0 bases, with 22 bases lying between them. Germline CDR1 SGHNT, CDR2 YYREEE (reference sequence). This CDR3 comprises 19 residues.

This clone has only a few counts. The rearrangement links TRBV5-1 to TRBJ2-5; 9 bases fit TRBD1. This CDR3 has 13 residues. Trimming took 5 bases from V and 5 from J; bases not matched to a gene: 4. From germline, CDR1 is SGHRS and CDR2 YFSETQ. The CDR3 is CASRQGQGETQYF. The CDR3 region has the DNA TGCGCCAGCAGGCAAGGACAGGGGGAGACCCAGTACTTC.

J is TRBJ2-5 and V is TRBV10-3, with D perhaps matching TRBD1 or TRBD2 (7 bases each). V shed 6 bases and J shed 4 bases, with 18 bases lying between them. CDR3 length: 15 residues. The germline V gene encodes CDR1 ENHRY and CDR2 SYGVKD. CDR3 in amino acids: CAISPQGGPRETQYF. CDR3 nucleotide sequence: TGTGCCATCAGCCCCCAGGGGGGGCCAAGAGAGACCCAGTACTTC.

The rearrangement joins TRBV4-3 to TRBJ1-1; 9 nucleotides line up with TRBD1. The CDR3 consists of 17 residues. Germline CDR1 LGHNA, CDR2 YSLEER. J gave up 1 base and V 1 base, and 7 bases lay outside the gene matches. In nucleotides, the CDR3 is TGCGCCAGCAGCCAAGCCCTCAAACAGGGGGCGAACACTGAAGCTTTCTTT. Its translation is CASSQALKQGANTEAFF.

V is TRBV25-1 and J is TRBJ2-5, with D possibly called TRBD1 or TRBD2 (6 bases each). The CDR3 is 15 amino acids. The germline V gene encodes CDR1 MGHDK and CDR2 SYGVNS. Between the trimmed V and J ends, which lost 3 bases and 5 bases, there was a span of 16 bases. The CDR3 region is CASSDLTRRGETQYF. CDR3 nucleotide sequence: TGTGCCAGCAGTGACCTGACCCGGAGGGGGGAGACCCAGTACTTC.

The chain couples TRBV14 to TRBJ2-3; tentatively, D is TRBD1 (5 bases). Trimming pared 2 bases from V and 0 bases from J, leaving 18 bases between. This CDR3 has 18 amino acids. Looked up from germline, CDR1 is SGHDN and CDR2 is FVKESK. DNA of the CDR3: TGTGCCAGCAGCCAATTCCGTCGGACAATTACTAGCACAGATACGCAGTATTTT. This gives the protein CASSQFRRTITSTDTQYF.

This chain links TRBV6-1 with TRBJ1-1, with 8 nucleotides matching TRBD1. J was trimmed by 4 bases and V by 8 bases; bases with no gene match: 9. CDR1 is MNHNS, CDR2 SASEGT, per germline. This CDR3 has 14 amino acids. CDR3 bases: TGTGCCAGCGGACAGGGAACCGTGGTCACTGAAGCTTTCTTT. This codes for CASGQGTVVTEAFF.

In its sample, this clone was seen once. This chain links TRBV11-1 with TRBJ2-5; maybe TRBD1 (6 bases). Germline V gene data show CDR1 as SGHAT and CDR2 as FQDESV (reference sequence). Trimming left V 1 base short and J 5 bases short, with 11 bases between. The CDR3 is 14 residues long. CDR3 nucleotides: TGTGCCAGCAGCTTAGACAGGGTAGGGGAGACCCAGTACTTC. This codes for CASSLDRVGETQYF.

The CDR3 bases are TGTGCCACCAGCCCATCCGGGGGGGGATCCCAAGAGACCCAGTACTTC. Its protein is CATSPSGGGSQETQYF. This chain links TRBV15 with TRBJ2-5, with 8 positions matching TRBD2. The CDR3 contains 16 residues. The germline gives CDR1 LNHNV, CDR2 YYDKDF (reference sequence). V shed 5 bases, J shed 1 base, and the junction held 9 bases outside the gene matches.

This rearrangement joins TRBV19 to TRBJ2-7, with D hard to call. Germline V gives CDR1 LNHDA, CDR2 SQIVND (reference sequence). Trimming removed 5 bases at V and 0 bases at J, with 17 bases between. This CDR3 spans 16 amino acids. The CDR3 loop is CASSPRHRPSSYEQYF. The CDR3 nucleotides read TGTGCCAGTAGTCCACGACACCGGCCCAGCTCCTACGAGCAGTACTTC.

The gene calls are TRBV4-3 and TRBJ1-2, with D possibly TRBD1 on 6 matching bases. Germline V lookup: CDR1 LGHNA, CDR2 YSLEER. This CDR3 spans 15 amino acids. V dropped 1 base and J dropped 0 bases, with 9 bases sitting between them. In nucleotides, the CDR3 is TGCGCCAGCAGCCAAGGGACAGTCACTAACTATGGCTACACCTTC. Its protein product is CASSQGTVTNYGYTF.

The rearrangement uses TRBV7-3 and TRBJ2-7; D possibly corresponds to TRBD2 (6 bases). V was clipped by 1 base and J by 0 bases, with 10 bases between them. The CDR3 runs 15 residues. Germline V gene lookup returns CDR1 SGHTA and CDR2 FQGTGA. The CDR3 here is CASSLSGASSYEQYF. The CDR3 nucleotides read TGTGCCAGCAGCTTAAGCGGGGCGAGCTCCTACGAGCAGTACTTC.

This clone was detected a few times. The V and J genes are TRBV5-6 and TRBJ2-1; D possibly corresponds to TRBD1 (5 bases). Germline CDR1 and CDR2: SGHDT and YYEEEE. The CDR3 contains 16 residues. Between the trimmed V and J ends, which lost 4 bases and 0 bases, there was a span of 14 bases. The CDR3 protein is CASSIYRLSSYNEQFF. CDR3 coding DNA: TGTGCCAGCAGCATATACAGGCTAAGCTCCTACAATGAGCAGTTCTTC.

This clone was recorded a few times. The V gene is TRBV2, the J gene TRBJ1-1; the match to TRBD1 covers 7 bases. V trimming: 5 bases; J trimming: 5 bases; junction bases outside the gene matches: 2. The CDR3 contains 12 residues. Germline CDR1 SNHLY, CDR2 FYNNEI. The chain's CDR3 is CASSRQGTEAFF. CDR3 in DNA: TGTGCCAGCAGTCGACAGGGAACTGAAGCTTTCTTT.

The chain recombines TRBV4-1 with TRBJ2-7, with 7 bases lining up with TRBD2. Germline V gene data show CDR1 as MGHRA and CDR2 as YSYEKL. The CDR3 totals 18 residues. Trimming cost V 0 bases and J 0 bases; bases outside gene matches: 11. Written as DNA, the CDR3 is TGCGCCAGCAGCCAAGAGGGGCTAACGGGAGGATTCTCCTACGAGCAGTACTTC. It translates to CASSQEGLTGGFSYEQYF.

The rearrangement joins TRBV7-3 to TRBJ1-3; D perhaps matches TRBD1 (6 bases). Germline V gives CDR1 SGHTA, CDR2 FQGTGA. The CDR3 extends over 14 amino acids. V was shortened by 5 bases and J by 4 bases, with 12 bases between the two germline ends. CDR3 region: CASSLGTTGNTIYF. CDR3 coding DNA: TGTGCCAGCAGCCTTGGGACAACCGGAAACACCATATATTTT.

The chain links TRBV28 to TRBJ2-2, with D possibly matching TRBD1 (6 bases). V was shortened by 4 bases and J by 0 bases, with 12 bases between the two germline ends. This CDR3 is built from 16 residues. Per the germline V gene, CDR1 is MDHEN and CDR2 is SYDVKM. CDR3 sequence reads: CASSSPGQANTGELFF. CDR3 nucleotides: TGTGCCAGCAGTTCTCCGGGACAAGCGAACACCGGGGAGCTGTTTTTT.

This chain joins TRBV4-1 and TRBJ1-3; D gene unclear. The germline gives CDR1 MGHRA, CDR2 YSYEKL. CDR3 length: 14 amino acids. V lost 1 base and J lost 0, with 4 bases in between. The CDR3 coding sequence is TGCGCCAGCAGCCAAGGAAGCTCTGGAAACACCATATATTTT. Protein sequence: CASSQGSSGNTIYF.

This chain links TRBV19 with TRBJ2-4; 16 bases map to TRBD2. V lost 5 bases, J lost 7 bases, and 11 bases stayed unmatched. The germline V gene has CDR1 LNHDA and CDR2 SQIVND (reference sequence). CDR3 length equals 18 residues. DNA of the CDR3: TGTGCCAGTAGTTCGAGGGGACTAGCGGGAGGGCTCGGGAACATTCAGTACTTC. Amino acid sequence: CASSSRGLAGGLGNIQYF.

This clone appeared a few times. This chain joins TRBV4-3 and TRBJ1-2; D remains ambiguous. Deletions cut 11 bases from V and 4 bases from J, with 17 bases between. Germline CDR1 and CDR2: LGHNA and YSLEER. The CDR3 contains 13 residues. CDR3 nucleotides: TGCGCCTCCGGCCCCGAGGGAGGCTATGGCTACACCTTC. Translating it yields CASGPEGGYGYTF.

This clone has just one count. V is TRBV5-1 and J is TRBJ2-1; 7 bases align to TRBD2. This CDR3 spans 15 amino acids. Germline V gene sequence: CDR1 SGHRS, CDR2 YFSETQ. The ends lost 2 bases at V and 5 bases at J; junction bases unmatched: 7. Here the CDR3 reads CASSFGGRGNNEQFF. The DNA of the CDR3 is TGCGCCAGCAGCTTCGGCGGGAGAGGGAACAATGAGCAGTTCTTC.

V is TRBV7-6 and J is TRBJ2-6, with D tentatively TRBD2 (7 bases). V gave up 5 bases and J gave up 2 bases, with 13 bases separating them. The CDR3 loop spans 16 amino acids. The germline gives CDR1 SGHVS, CDR2 FNYEAQ. The CDR3 DNA follows: TGTGCCAGCAGCCCGAGGGGGGGCGCTGGGGCCAACGTCCTGACTTTC. As protein: CASSPRGGAGANVLTF.